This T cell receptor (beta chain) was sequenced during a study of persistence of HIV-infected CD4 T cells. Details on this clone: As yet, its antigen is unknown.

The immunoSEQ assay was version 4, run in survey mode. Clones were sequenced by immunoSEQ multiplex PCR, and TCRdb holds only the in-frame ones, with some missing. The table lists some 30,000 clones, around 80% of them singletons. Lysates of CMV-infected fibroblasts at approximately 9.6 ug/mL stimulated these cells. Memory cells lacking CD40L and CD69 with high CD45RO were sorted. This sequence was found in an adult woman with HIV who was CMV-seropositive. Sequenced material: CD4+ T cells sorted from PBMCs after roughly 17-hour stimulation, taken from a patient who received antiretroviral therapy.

The CDR3 spells CASRPERRTGQQSPLHF. Here the CDR3 DNA reads TGTGCCAGCAGGCCAGAAAGACGTACAGGGCAGCAGTCACCCCTCCACTTT. The genes are TRBV7-8 and TRBJ1-6; D perhaps matches TRBD1 (6 bases). CDR3 length: 17 amino acids. CDR1 SGHVS and CDR2 FQNEAQ come from the germline V gene. Between the trimmed V and J ends, which lost 6 bases and 10 bases, there was a span of 25 bases.